This T cell receptor (beta chain) was sequenced for a study of T cells in Graves' hyperthyroidism and ophthalmopathy (dated by TCRdb to the late 2010s). Study-level background: Peripheral blood was collected at initial diagnosis, before any treatment. In six Graves' hyperthyroidism patients, the study also compared T-cell repertoires from thyroid tissue with T-cell repertoires from blood. Once sampling was done, hyperthyroidism patients were given methimazole at a starting dose of 30 mg daily, whereas ophthalmopathy patients were given high-dose intravenous methylprednisolone. The paper reports TCR Vbeta CDR3 sequencing of some 140 peripheral blood samples: fewer than 50 ophthalmopathy, over 70 hyperthyroidism and roughly 17 progressor patients. Prospective prediction of ophthalmopathy was tested in an independent validation cohort of fewer than 20 hyperthyroidism patients and some 17 patients who later progressed to ophthalmopathy. The roughly 91 discovery patients were randomly split 7:3 into training and test sets. To identify TCR V-J signatures that set the groups apart, the researchers used a discovery cohort of more than 95 patients, made up of roughly 40 with Graves' ophthalmopathy and 57 with stable Graves' hyperthyroidism.

Summary of the overall study and its limitations: No statistical method was used to set the sample size in advance, and investigators knew the group allocation. Most expanded thyroid clonotypes (frequency above 0.001) were also detected in blood, suggesting blood repertoires may reflect thyroid immune responses. In validation, the model predicted progression to ophthalmopathy with around 71% sensitivity and 72% to 85% specificity, a median of roughly seven months before onset. Ophthalmopathy was separated from stable hyperthyroidism by a 13 V-J signature model, with over 85% sensitivity and approximately 84% specificity obtained in cross-validation and 80%/75% obtained in testing.

Amplification of TCR beta CDR3 regions was carried out from RNA transcripts. For the first round of RT-PCR on the TCR CDR3, the HTBI primer set was used together with the Qiagen OneStep RT-PCR kit. Libraries were constructed in a second round of multiplex PCR, after which size selection and purification were performed. Paired-end sequencing of the libraries was performed with 100 bp reads on an Illumina HiSeq2000. For the original study's pipeline: Raw data were processed with SOAPnuke, discarding reads with adapters, uncalled bases, mean Phred below 15, or no exact constant-primer or identifier match. COPE v1.2.5 was used to merge the high-quality paired reads, and each unique nucleotide sequence was defined as a clonotype. MiTCR v1.1 was used to align clonotypes to the IMGT TRBV, TRBD and TRBJ reference segments. The analysis was restricted to V-J combinations with a frequency above 0.0001, which together covered 99% to 99.2% of the repertoires. The TCS score was defined as F50 (clonal expansion) divided by E x V (chaos), with BLOSUM62-based TCRdist calculated between CDR3 peptides within each V-J. Welch's t-statistics and random forest reduced just over 500 V-J features to about 12, which were used in a naive Bayes classifier (R e1071). Thyroid-blood repertoire similarity was quantified with the Morisita-Horn index. The public sequencing data were trimmed at Q25 with fastp and processed into clonotypes with MiXCR by TCRdb, which kept only in-frame beta chains. Rows are unified per CDR3 protein, each entry keeping the most common DNA and genes. TCRdb's processing, not the authors' own work, is the source of the V and J calls. Counted in this sample were about 760,000 distinct CDR3 sequences; roughly a third of them appeared once. 30% to 40% of the sample is taken by the ten largest.

Graves' hyperthyroidism was defined as stable when no progression to ophthalmopathy occurred over 18 months of follow-up. Hyperthyroidism patients were newly diagnosed, had a disease duration of under 2 months, and were aged 18 to 65 years. Exclusion was applied to patients with uncontrolled infections, other autoimmune diseases, pregnancy or lactation. Diagnoses relied on clinical symptoms, serum thyroxine and TRAb, thyroid ultrasound and orbital computed tomography. Ficoll-Paque density gradient centrifugation was used to isolate PBMCs from about 10 ml of fresh peripheral blood. Trizol reagent was used to extract total RNA, and RNA quality was then checked on an Agilent 2100 Bioanalyzer. This clonotype occurred many times. The antigen it recognizes is unknown. Base quality data are lacking; no much larger clone is found one base away. The sequencing sample was made of blood. The source of this sequence is a woman in her thirties or forties with Graves' hyperthyroidism.

The nucleotides read TGTGCCAGCAGTTTACCCCCCCCGGACAGGGAGGAGGGTCAGCCCCAGCATTTT. This translates into CASSLPPPDREEGQPQHF. The chain joins TRBV6-6 to TRBJ1-5; the central 8 bases match TRBD1. The CDR3 runs 18 residues from the cysteine to the phenylalanine. Here the CDR3 DNA is all that survives: 54 bases in frame from base 1. V and J are trimmed by 4 bases and 6 bases, and the gene matches miss 17 bases of the junction. CDR1 and CDR2 (MNHNY, SVGAGI) derive from the germline V gene (reference sequence).